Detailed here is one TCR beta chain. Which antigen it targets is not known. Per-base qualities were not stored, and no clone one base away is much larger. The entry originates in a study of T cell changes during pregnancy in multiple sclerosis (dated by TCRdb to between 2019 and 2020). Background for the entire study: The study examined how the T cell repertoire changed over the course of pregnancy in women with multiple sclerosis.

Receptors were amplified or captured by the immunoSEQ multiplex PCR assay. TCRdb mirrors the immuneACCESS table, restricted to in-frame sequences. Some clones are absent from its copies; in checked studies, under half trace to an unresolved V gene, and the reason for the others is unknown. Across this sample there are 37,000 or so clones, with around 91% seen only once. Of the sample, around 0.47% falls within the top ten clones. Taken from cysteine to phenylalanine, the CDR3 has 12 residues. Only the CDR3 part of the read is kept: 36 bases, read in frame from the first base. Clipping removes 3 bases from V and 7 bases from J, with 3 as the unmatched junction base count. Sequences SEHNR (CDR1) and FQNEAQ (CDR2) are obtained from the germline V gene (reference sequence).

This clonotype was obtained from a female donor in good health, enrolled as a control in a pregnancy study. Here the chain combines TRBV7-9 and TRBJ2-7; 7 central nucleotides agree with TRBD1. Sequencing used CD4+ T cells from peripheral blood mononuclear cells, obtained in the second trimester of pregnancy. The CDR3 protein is CASSFTGDEQYF. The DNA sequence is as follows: TGTGCCAGCAGCTTTACAGGGGATGAGCAGTACTTC.